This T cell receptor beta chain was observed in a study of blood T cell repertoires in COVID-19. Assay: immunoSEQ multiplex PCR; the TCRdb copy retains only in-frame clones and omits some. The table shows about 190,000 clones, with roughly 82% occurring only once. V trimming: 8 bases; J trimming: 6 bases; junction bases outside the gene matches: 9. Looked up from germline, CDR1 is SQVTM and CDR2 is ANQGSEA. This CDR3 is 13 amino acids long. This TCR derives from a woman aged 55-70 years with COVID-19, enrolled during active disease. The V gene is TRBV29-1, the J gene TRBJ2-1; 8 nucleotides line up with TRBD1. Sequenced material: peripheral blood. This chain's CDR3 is CSFGRGRGNEQFF. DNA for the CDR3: TGCAGCTTCGGCAGGGGGCGCGGCAATGAGCAGTTCTTC.